These 13 T cell receptor beta chains share one sample of origin, sequenced in a study of blood T cell repertoires in COVID-19. Sequencing used immunoSEQ multiplex PCR; TCRdb keeps in-frame clones, though not all of them. Of 190,000 or so clones in the sample, around 87% were seen once. The sequencing input was peripheral blood. These TCRs come from a young woman who had recovered from COVID-19.

The V gene is TRBV5-6, the J gene TRBJ2-5; 8 bases align to TRBD2. Trimming cost V 4 bases and J 1 base; bases outside gene matches: 12. The CDR3 length is 17 residues. Germline-derived CDR1 and CDR2 are SGHDT and YYEEEE. CDR3 in DNA: TGTGCCAGCAGCCTCGTAGCGGGGCTAGCGATCCAAGAGACCCAGTACTTC. It specifies CASSLVAGLAIQETQYF.

Points on this clone: A junction end diverges from the germline sequence, so it may reflect a read error. The sample holds other DNA sequences that translate to the same CDR3. The V gene is TRBV28, the J gene TRBJ2-1; 8 bases map to TRBD2. CDR1 and CDR2 (germline): MDHEN, SYDVKM. The CDR3 runs to 14 residues. CDR3 residues: CASTGLDSYNEQFF. CDR3 sequence (DNA): TGTGCCAGTACGGGACTAGACTCCTACAATGAACAGTTCTTC.

This clone was found once. The chain employs TRBV9 and TRBJ1-1; possible D gene TRBD1, 6 bases. Germline V gives CDR1 SGDLS, CDR2 YYNGEE. CDR3 length equals 17 residues. V was trimmed by 0 bases and J by 3 bases, leaving 18 bases between them. The CDR3 bases are TGTGCCAGCAGCGTAGCTGGGGGGGGCCCAGGCGACACTGAAGCTTTCTTT. As protein: CASSVAGGGPGDTEAFF.

This clone was detected once. The V call is TRBV15, the J call TRBJ2-3, with 10 bases lining up with TRBD2. V lost 2 bases, J lost 5 bases, and 7 bases stayed unmatched. Germline V gene lookup returns CDR1 LNHNV and CDR2 YYDKDF (reference sequence). The CDR3 has 16 amino acids. DNA of the CDR3: TGTGCCACCAGCAGACAAAGCGGGGGGGCCGGAGATACGCAGTATTTT. It encodes CATSRQSGGAGDTQYF.

V and J are TRBV7-9 and TRBJ2-3, with 7 bases matching TRBD2. This CDR3 region has 15 residues. The V and J ends lost 5 bases and 2 bases, in that order; junction bases with no gene match: 7. Germline V gives CDR1 SEHNR, CDR2 FQNEAQ (reference sequence). CDR3 nucleotides: TGTGCCAGCAGCCGTTCAGCGGGGCTCACAGATACGCAGTATTTT. This codes for CASSRSAGLTDTQYF. Variable domain in full (rest from reference TRBV7-9 and TRBJ2-3): DTGVSQNPRHKITKRGQNVTFRCDPISEHNRLYWYRQTLGQGPEFLTYFQNEAQLEKSRLLSDRFSAERPKGSFSTLEIQRTEQGDSAMYLCASSRSAGLTDTQYFGPGTRLTVL.

This clone has just a few counts. The chain couples TRBV6-4 to TRBJ1-4, with no clear D. This CDR3 is 14 amino acids long. Germline loops: CDR1 MRHNA, CDR2 SNTAGT. The V end lost 3 bases, the J end lost 0 bases, and 5 bases lay between the germline ends. This chain's CDR3 is CASSEEATNEKLFF. Here the CDR3 DNA reads TGTGCCAGCAGTGAAGAGGCAACTAATGAAAAACTGTTTTTT.

This clone was recorded only once. This sequence joins TRBV12-2 and TRBJ2-6; the table's D call TRBD1 went unverified against the DNA. TRBV12-2 corresponds to a pseudogene. This CDR3 is 19 amino acids long. CDR3 in amino acids: CASRDRTVVSPSGANVLTF. CDR3 nucleotide sequence: TGTGCAAGTCGCGACCGGACAGTCGTTTCCCCCTCTGGGGCCAACGTCCTGACTTTC.

This sequence joins TRBV11-2 and TRBJ1-1; D perhaps matches TRBD1 (6 bases). CDR1 and CDR2 from the germline V gene are SGHAT and FQNNGV. CDR3 length equals 14 residues. The V gene lost 4 bases and the J gene lost 0 bases, with 9 bases spanning the gap. The CDR3 sequence: CASSYTGLNTEAFF. DNA of the CDR3: TGTGCCAGCAGCTACACAGGGTTGAACACTGAAGCTTTCTTT.

This rearrangement joins TRBV11-2 to TRBJ2-1; possible D gene TRBD1, 5 bases. CDR1 is SGHAT, CDR2 FQNNGV, per germline. The CDR3 is 11 residues long. Deletions cut 2 bases from V and 10 bases from J, with 6 bases between. The chain's CDR3 is CASSLSGEQFF. The CDR3 DNA reads TGTGCCAGCAGCTTATCAGGGGAGCAGTTCTTC.

The chain links TRBV5-1 to TRBJ2-1; a possible D gene is TRBD2 (5 bases). Deletions cut 4 bases from V and 4 bases from J, with 18 bases between. Per germline, CDR1 SGHRS and CDR2 YFSETQ. CDR3 length: 16 amino acids. As DNA, the CDR3 is TGCGCCAGCAGCGGTTCGGGCCGGGGTACTTACAATGAGCAGTTCTTC. This gives the protein CASSGSGRGTYNEQFF.

The J gene is TRBJ2-5, the V gene TRBV7-6; D gene uncertain. CDR1 and CDR2 (germline): SGHVS, FNYEAQ. The CDR3 has 11 residues. Deletions cut 6 bases from V and 7 bases from J, with 9 bases between. The CDR3 is CASSRGATQYF. In nucleotides, the CDR3 is TGTGCCAGCAGTCGAGGAGCGACCCAGTACTTC.

In its sample, this clone was seen a few times. The V and J genes are TRBV6-2 or TRBV6-3 and TRBJ1-1, with 7 bases that match TRBD1. CDR1 is MNHEY and CDR2 is SVGEGT in the germline V gene. The CDR3 runs 15 residues. Losses at the gene ends were 6 bases for V and 2 bases for J; bases not matched to a gene: 9. CDR3 nucleotide sequence: TGTGCCAGCAGCCCACTTGGGACAGTTAACACTGAAGCTTTCTTT. Protein: CASSPLGTVNTEAFF.

V and J are TRBV5-1 and TRBJ1-1; D is undetermined. V gave up 0 bases and J gave up 0 bases, with 9 bases separating them. CDR1 SGHRS and CDR2 YFSETQ come from the germline V gene. This CDR3 is 15 amino acids long. Here the CDR3 DNA reads TGCGCCAGCAGCTTGGCCCCAAGCATGAACACTGAAGCTTTCTTT. The encoded protein is CASSLAPSMNTEAFF.